A selection of T cell receptor beta chains follows, all from one sample in a study of blood T cell repertoires in COVID-19. Some clones are missing from TCRdb's copy, which holds only in-frame ones; the method was immunoSEQ multiplex PCR. The sample consists of 200,000 to 250,000 clones, under 90% of them appearing once. The sample consisted of PBMCs or T cells enriched from blood (not recorded which). The origin of the receptors is a woman aged 55-70 years who had recovered from COVID-19. Both conserved end residues are part of each CDR3. D genes are given only for firm matches. Part of the rows lack a size; the others show once, few, many or a class for expanded clones.

V: TRBV6-5; J: TRBJ1-1; D: TRBD1; size: once; CDR3: CASSRTGGEAFF; DNA: TGTGCCAGCAGTCGGACAGGGGGTGAAGCTTTCTTT
V: TRBV10-3; J: TRBJ2-5; D: NA; size: NA; CDR3: CAISEGGPRETQYF; DNA: TGTGCCATCAGTGAGGGAGGCCCCCGAGAGACCCAGTACTTC
V: TRBV2; J: TRBJ1-1; D: TRBD1; size: NA; CDR3: CASRAPDRGRTEAFF; DNA: TGTGCCAGCAGGGCGCCGGACAGGGGAAGAACTGAAGCTTTCTTT
V: TRBV15; J: TRBJ1-5; D: TRBD1; size: NA; CDR3: CATSRRGGRAQPQHF; DNA: TGTGCCACCAGCAGGAGAGGGGGCAGGGCCCAGCCCCAGCATTTT
V: TRBV30; J: TRBJ1-1; D: TRBD1; size: NA; CDR3: CAWSVFTGGVSEAFF; DNA: TGTGCCTGGAGTGTATTCACAGGGGGAGTATCTGAAGCTTTCTTT
V: TRBV5-4; J: TRBJ2-5; D: TRBD2; size: NA; CDR3: CASASSGGPGETQYF; DNA: TGTGCCAGCGCCTCTAGCGGGGGGCCGGGTGAGACCCAGTACTTC
V: TRBV4-1; J: TRBJ1-1; D: NA; size: NA; CDR3: CASSQPQENTEAFF; DNA: TGCGCCAGCAGCCAACCCCAGGAGAACACTGAAGCTTTCTTT
V: TRBV4-1; J: TRBJ2-3; D: TRBD2; size: NA; CDR3: CASSQDPSVAGETDTQYF; DNA: TGCGCCAGCAGCCAAGATCCTTCTGTAGCGGGGGAAACAGATACGCAGTATTTT
V: TRBV9; J: TRBJ1-2; D: TRBD1; size: NA; CDR3: CASSARDRGDGYTF; DNA: TGTGCCAGCAGCGCCCGGGACAGGGGGGATGGCTACACCTTC
V: TRBV19; J: TRBJ2-1; D: TRBD1; size: NA; CDR3: CASRPQGSSYNEQFF; DNA: TGTGCCAGTAGGCCACAGGGGAGCTCCTACAATGAGCAGTTCTTC
V: TRBV11-2; J: TRBJ2-5; D: TRBD2; size: NA; CDR3: CASSLGWTSSLGTQYF; DNA: TGTGCCAGCAGCTTAGGGTGGACTAGCAGCCTGGGGACCCAGTACTTC
V: TRBV7-8; J: TRBJ2-1; D: NA; size: NA; CDR3: CASSSGTYNEQFF; DNA: TGTGCCAGCAGCTCCGGGACTTACAATGAGCAGTTCTTC
V: TRBV25-1; J: TRBJ1-6; D: NA; size: NA; CDR3: CASSAPTGNSPLHF; DNA: TGTGCCAGCAGTGCACCTACAGGGAATTCACCCCTCCACTTT
V: TRBV5-4; J: TRBJ2-2; D: TRBD2; size: NA; CDR3: CASGGLAGASNTGELFF; DNA: TGTGCCAGCGGGGGACTAGCGGGGGCCTCGAACACCGGGGAGCTGTTTTTT
V: TRBV4-1; J: TRBJ2-3; D: TRBD2; size: NA; CDR3: CASSLAGVADTQYF; DNA: TGCGCCAGCAGCCTAGCGGGGGTGGCAGATACGCAGTATTTT
V: TRBV3-1/TRBV3-2; J: TRBJ2-5; D: NA; size: NA; CDR3: CASSQEWGTQYF; DNA: TGTGCCAGCAGCCAAGAGTGGGGGACACAGTACTTC
V: TRBV6-5; J: TRBJ2-5; D: NA; size: NA; CDR3: CASTKGQAGRETQYF; DNA: TGTGCCAGCACCAAAGGACAGGCCGGGAGAGAGACCCAGTACTTC
V: TRBV12-5; J: TRBJ1-1; D: NA; size: NA; CDR3: CASGLVLGENTEAFF; DNA: TGTGCTAGTGGTTTGGTACTAGGAGAAAACACTGAAGCTTTCTTT
V: TRBV19; J: TRBJ1-2; D: NA; size: NA; CDR3: CASSGRTLVSGYTF; DNA: TGTGCCAGTAGTGGCCGGACATTGGTCTCTGGCTACACCTTC
V: TRBV19; J: TRBJ1-1; D: NA; size: NA; CDR3: CASSMDGEAFF; DNA: TGTGCCAGTAGTATGGATGGGGAGGCTTTCTTT
V: TRBV6-5; J: TRBJ1-1; D: TRBD1; size: NA; CDR3: CASSRGPALEAFF; DNA: TGTGCCAGCAGCAGGGGGCCTGCCTTAGAAGCTTTCTTT
V: TRBV19; J: TRBJ2-7; D: TRBD1; size: NA; CDR3: CASSIPDRGGEQYF; DNA: TGTGCCAGTAGTATCCCCGACAGGGGCGGCGAGCAGTACTTC
V: TRBV5-8; J: TRBJ1-6; D: TRBD1; size: NA; CDR3: CASSLGTGGLYNSPLHF; DNA: TGTGCCAGCAGCTTGGGGACAGGGGGCCTCTATAATTCACCCCTCCACTTT
V: TRBV9; J: TRBJ1-2; D: TRBD1; size: NA; CDR3: CASGSGQVGGTF; DNA: TGTGCCAGCGGATCGGGACAGGTGGGGGGCACCTTC
V: TRBV14; J: TRBJ1-2; D: TRBD1; size: NA; CDR3: CASSPGTDYGYTF; DNA: TGTGCCAGCAGCCCCGGGACAGATTATGGCTACACCTTC
V: TRBV19; J: TRBJ2-7; D: TRBD2; size: NA; CDR3: CASSDALAGGTYEQYF; DNA: TGTGCCAGTAGTGATGCACTAGCGGGGGGAACCTACGAGCAGTACTTC
V: TRBV2; J: TRBJ2-7; D: TRBD1; size: NA; CDR3: CASSQQGAGYEQYF; DNA: TGTGCCAGCAGTCAACAGGGGGCCGGGTACGAGCAGTACTTC
V: TRBV11-1; J: TRBJ2-2; D: TRBD2; size: NA; CDR3: CASSSGLAGNTGELFF; DNA: TGTGCCAGCAGCTCCGGACTAGCGGGGAACACCGGGGAGCTGTTTTTT
V: TRBV7-2; J: TRBJ2-7; D: NA; size: NA; CDR3: CASSKVGTPYEQYF; DNA: TGTGCCAGCAGCAAGGTGGGGACTCCCTACGAGCAGTACTTC
V: TRBV19; J: TRBJ1-2; D: TRBD1; size: NA; CDR3: CASSLPGQAGYTF; DNA: TGTGCCAGTAGTCTTCCGGGACAGGCTGGCTACACCTTC
V: TRBV10-3; J: TRBJ2-2; D: TRBD2; size: NA; CDR3: CAISSSGENTGELFF; DNA: TGTGCCATCAGTTCTAGCGGGGAGAACACCGGGGAGCTGTTTTTT
V: TRBV3-1/TRBV3-2; J: TRBJ2-1; D: NA; size: NA; CDR3: CASSRWGQGIGEQFF; DNA: TGTGCCAGCAGCCGCTGGGGGCAGGGGATTGGTGAGCAGTTCTTC
V: TRBV18; J: TRBJ1-6; D: TRBD1; size: NA; CDR3: CASSPLTGVSSPLHF; DNA: TGTGCCAGCTCACCCTTAACAGGGGTTTCTTCACCCCTCCACTTT
V: TRBV5-4; J: TRBJ2-7; D: TRBD1; size: NA; CDR3: CASSSGGFYEQYF; DNA: TGTGCCAGCAGCTCAGGGGGATTTTACGAGCAGTACTTC
V: TRBV19; J: TRBJ2-7; D: TRBD2; size: NA; CDR3: CASRPTREGDYEQYF; DNA: TGTGCCAGTAGGCCCACCCGGGAGGGCGACTACGAGCAGTACTTC
V: TRBV6-1; J: TRBJ2-1; D: NA; size: NA; CDR3: CASSGALARGFNEQFF; DNA: TGTGCCAGCAGTGGGGCTCTAGCGAGGGGATTTAATGAGCAGTTCTTC
V: TRBV7-6; J: TRBJ2-3; D: NA; size: NA; CDR3: CASKSQGKDTQYF; DNA: TGTGCCAGCAAATCCCAGGGGAAAGATACGCAGTATTTT
V: TRBV9; J: TRBJ1-2; D: NA; size: NA; CDR3: CASSREGGYTF; DNA: TGTGCCAGCAGCCGGGAGGGCGGCTACACCTTC
V: TRBV15; J: TRBJ1-5; D: NA; size: NA; CDR3: CATSRERSSDQPQHF; DNA: TGTGCCACCAGCAGAGAAAGGAGTTCTGATCAGCCCCAGCATTTT
V: TRBV11-2; J: TRBJ2-2; D: NA; size: once; CDR3: CASSLVRRPGTNTGELFF; DNA: TGTGCCAGCAGCTTAGTCCGACGCCCGGGGACGAACACCGGGGAGCTGTTTTTT
V: TRBV11-2; J: TRBJ2-7; D: TRBD1; size: NA; CDR3: CASSSSGGKQYF; DNA: TGTGCCAGCAGCTCCTCAGGGGGCAAGCAGTACTTC
V: TRBV3-1/TRBV3-2; J: TRBJ2-5; D: TRBD2; size: NA; CDR3: CASSNPGLAGQETQYF; DNA: TGTGCCAGCAGCAATCCGGGACTAGCGGGGCAAGAGACCCAGTACTTC
V: TRBV18; J: TRBJ1-1; D: NA; size: NA; CDR3: CASSPREGSAFF; DNA: TGTGCCAGCTCACCTCGCGAGGGTTCAGCTTTCTTT
V: TRBV19; J: TRBJ2-2; D: NA; size: few; CDR3: CASSISGGVGELFF; DNA: TGTGCCAGTAGTATTAGCGGAGGCGTCGGGGAGCTGTTTTTT
V: TRBV18; J: TRBJ1-6; D: TRBD1; size: NA; CDR3: CASSETLQGANNSPLHF; DNA: TGTGCCAGCTCAGAGACTCTACAGGGGGCAAATAATTCACCCCTCCACTTT
V: TRBV19; J: TRBJ1-2; D: NA; size: few; CDR3: CASSIQVNYGYTF; DNA: TGTGCCAGTAGTATACAGGTTAACTATGGCTACACCTTC
V: TRBV5-5; J: TRBJ1-3; D: NA; size: NA; CDR3: CASSFLVSGNTIYF; DNA: TGTGCCAGCAGCTTCCTAGTCTCTGGAAACACCATATATTTT
V: TRBV5-1; J: TRBJ2-1; D: NA; size: NA; CDR3: CASSLAGAPSSYNEQFF; DNA: TGCGCCAGCAGCTTGGCAGGGGCCCCGAGCTCCTACAATGAGCAGTTCTTC
V: TRBV5-1; J: TRBJ2-1; D: TRBD1; size: once; CDR3: CASSSPGGGNEQFF; DNA: TGCGCCAGCAGCTCCCCAGGGGGCGGGAATGAGCAGTTCTTC
V: TRBV19; J: TRBJ2-3; D: TRBD2; size: NA; CDR3: CASSIPSPSGRDTDTQYF; DNA: TGTGCCAGTAGTATACCCTCACCTAGCGGGAGGGACACAGATACGCAGTATTTT
V: TRBV12-5; J: TRBJ1-5; D: NA; size: NA; CDR3: CASGLVKGGETATQHF; DNA: TGTGCTAGTGGTTTGGTAAAAGGAGGGGAGACGGCAACCCAGCATTTT
V: TRBV7-2; J: TRBJ1-3; D: TRBD1; size: NA; CDR3: CASSFLGQDISGNTIYF; DNA: TGTGCCAGCAGCTTTCTTGGACAGGACATCTCTGGAAACACCATATATTTT
V: TRBV19; J: TRBJ1-5; D: NA; size: NA; CDR3: CASRSTFSNQPQHF; DNA: TGTGCCAGTAGAAGTACTTTTAGCAATCAGCCCCAGCATTTT
V: TRBV3-1/TRBV3-2; J: TRBJ2-3; D: NA; size: NA; CDR3: CASSQDLRVRGTDTQYF; DNA: TGTGCCAGCAGCCAAGATTTGAGAGTGAGGGGCACAGATACGCAGTATTTT
V: TRBV18; J: TRBJ1-5; D: TRBD1; size: NA; CDR3: CASSPGQPKINQPQHF; DNA: TGTGCCAGCTCACCGGGACAGCCCAAAATCAATCAGCCCCAGCATTTT